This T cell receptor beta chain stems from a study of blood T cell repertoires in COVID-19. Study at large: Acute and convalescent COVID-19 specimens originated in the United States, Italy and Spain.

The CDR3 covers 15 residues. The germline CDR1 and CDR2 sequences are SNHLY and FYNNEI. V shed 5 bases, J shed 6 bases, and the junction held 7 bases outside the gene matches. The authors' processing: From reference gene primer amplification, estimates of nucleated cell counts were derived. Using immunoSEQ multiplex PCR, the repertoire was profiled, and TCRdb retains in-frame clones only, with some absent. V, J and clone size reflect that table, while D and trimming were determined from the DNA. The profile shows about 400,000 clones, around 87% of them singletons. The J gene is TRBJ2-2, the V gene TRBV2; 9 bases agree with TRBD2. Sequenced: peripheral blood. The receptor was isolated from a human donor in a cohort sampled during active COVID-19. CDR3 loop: CASSPGLASSGELFF. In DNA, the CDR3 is TGTGCCAGCAGTCCCGGACTAGCGTCGTCCGGGGAGCTGTTTTTT.